What follows is one TCR beta chain and its context. The antigen is undetermined. This entry belongs to a study of beta chain features in type 1 diabetes. On the study more broadly: Patients and healthy donors were similar in age, gender and cell yields. The number of sorted cells examined across all samples was approximately 100 million.

CDR1 is GTSNPN, CDR2 SVGIG, per germline (reference sequence). The CDR3 consists of 12 residues. With 5 bases clipped from V and 6 bases from J, the junction kept 6 bases outside the gene matches. CD45RO/CCR7/CD25/CD127/CD95/CD27 staining was used to isolate CD4+ naive, central memory, regulatory and stem cell-like memory cells by sorting. Investigators reverse transcribed all isolated RNA, so they sequenced expressed TCRB transcripts. Repertoires were generated with immunoSEQ multiplex PCR, while TCRdb's copy carries only in-frame clones and drops some. The sample has some 350,000 clones, 9.6% seen once. General observations from the study: In patients and controls equally, PCR might favor templates that are shorter. Shortening that was moderate but significant affected the TCRB CDR3s of Type 1 diabetes patients in all four CD4+ subsets.

V is TRBV30 and J is TRBJ1-2; TRBD1 matches 7 bases. The sequencing input was central memory CD4+ T cells from blood. This sequence was found in a man aged 25 to 45 with type 1 diabetes. The CDR3 coding sequence is TGTGCCTGGGGACCGACAGGGAATGGCTACACCTTC. Its protein product is CAWGPTGNGYTF.